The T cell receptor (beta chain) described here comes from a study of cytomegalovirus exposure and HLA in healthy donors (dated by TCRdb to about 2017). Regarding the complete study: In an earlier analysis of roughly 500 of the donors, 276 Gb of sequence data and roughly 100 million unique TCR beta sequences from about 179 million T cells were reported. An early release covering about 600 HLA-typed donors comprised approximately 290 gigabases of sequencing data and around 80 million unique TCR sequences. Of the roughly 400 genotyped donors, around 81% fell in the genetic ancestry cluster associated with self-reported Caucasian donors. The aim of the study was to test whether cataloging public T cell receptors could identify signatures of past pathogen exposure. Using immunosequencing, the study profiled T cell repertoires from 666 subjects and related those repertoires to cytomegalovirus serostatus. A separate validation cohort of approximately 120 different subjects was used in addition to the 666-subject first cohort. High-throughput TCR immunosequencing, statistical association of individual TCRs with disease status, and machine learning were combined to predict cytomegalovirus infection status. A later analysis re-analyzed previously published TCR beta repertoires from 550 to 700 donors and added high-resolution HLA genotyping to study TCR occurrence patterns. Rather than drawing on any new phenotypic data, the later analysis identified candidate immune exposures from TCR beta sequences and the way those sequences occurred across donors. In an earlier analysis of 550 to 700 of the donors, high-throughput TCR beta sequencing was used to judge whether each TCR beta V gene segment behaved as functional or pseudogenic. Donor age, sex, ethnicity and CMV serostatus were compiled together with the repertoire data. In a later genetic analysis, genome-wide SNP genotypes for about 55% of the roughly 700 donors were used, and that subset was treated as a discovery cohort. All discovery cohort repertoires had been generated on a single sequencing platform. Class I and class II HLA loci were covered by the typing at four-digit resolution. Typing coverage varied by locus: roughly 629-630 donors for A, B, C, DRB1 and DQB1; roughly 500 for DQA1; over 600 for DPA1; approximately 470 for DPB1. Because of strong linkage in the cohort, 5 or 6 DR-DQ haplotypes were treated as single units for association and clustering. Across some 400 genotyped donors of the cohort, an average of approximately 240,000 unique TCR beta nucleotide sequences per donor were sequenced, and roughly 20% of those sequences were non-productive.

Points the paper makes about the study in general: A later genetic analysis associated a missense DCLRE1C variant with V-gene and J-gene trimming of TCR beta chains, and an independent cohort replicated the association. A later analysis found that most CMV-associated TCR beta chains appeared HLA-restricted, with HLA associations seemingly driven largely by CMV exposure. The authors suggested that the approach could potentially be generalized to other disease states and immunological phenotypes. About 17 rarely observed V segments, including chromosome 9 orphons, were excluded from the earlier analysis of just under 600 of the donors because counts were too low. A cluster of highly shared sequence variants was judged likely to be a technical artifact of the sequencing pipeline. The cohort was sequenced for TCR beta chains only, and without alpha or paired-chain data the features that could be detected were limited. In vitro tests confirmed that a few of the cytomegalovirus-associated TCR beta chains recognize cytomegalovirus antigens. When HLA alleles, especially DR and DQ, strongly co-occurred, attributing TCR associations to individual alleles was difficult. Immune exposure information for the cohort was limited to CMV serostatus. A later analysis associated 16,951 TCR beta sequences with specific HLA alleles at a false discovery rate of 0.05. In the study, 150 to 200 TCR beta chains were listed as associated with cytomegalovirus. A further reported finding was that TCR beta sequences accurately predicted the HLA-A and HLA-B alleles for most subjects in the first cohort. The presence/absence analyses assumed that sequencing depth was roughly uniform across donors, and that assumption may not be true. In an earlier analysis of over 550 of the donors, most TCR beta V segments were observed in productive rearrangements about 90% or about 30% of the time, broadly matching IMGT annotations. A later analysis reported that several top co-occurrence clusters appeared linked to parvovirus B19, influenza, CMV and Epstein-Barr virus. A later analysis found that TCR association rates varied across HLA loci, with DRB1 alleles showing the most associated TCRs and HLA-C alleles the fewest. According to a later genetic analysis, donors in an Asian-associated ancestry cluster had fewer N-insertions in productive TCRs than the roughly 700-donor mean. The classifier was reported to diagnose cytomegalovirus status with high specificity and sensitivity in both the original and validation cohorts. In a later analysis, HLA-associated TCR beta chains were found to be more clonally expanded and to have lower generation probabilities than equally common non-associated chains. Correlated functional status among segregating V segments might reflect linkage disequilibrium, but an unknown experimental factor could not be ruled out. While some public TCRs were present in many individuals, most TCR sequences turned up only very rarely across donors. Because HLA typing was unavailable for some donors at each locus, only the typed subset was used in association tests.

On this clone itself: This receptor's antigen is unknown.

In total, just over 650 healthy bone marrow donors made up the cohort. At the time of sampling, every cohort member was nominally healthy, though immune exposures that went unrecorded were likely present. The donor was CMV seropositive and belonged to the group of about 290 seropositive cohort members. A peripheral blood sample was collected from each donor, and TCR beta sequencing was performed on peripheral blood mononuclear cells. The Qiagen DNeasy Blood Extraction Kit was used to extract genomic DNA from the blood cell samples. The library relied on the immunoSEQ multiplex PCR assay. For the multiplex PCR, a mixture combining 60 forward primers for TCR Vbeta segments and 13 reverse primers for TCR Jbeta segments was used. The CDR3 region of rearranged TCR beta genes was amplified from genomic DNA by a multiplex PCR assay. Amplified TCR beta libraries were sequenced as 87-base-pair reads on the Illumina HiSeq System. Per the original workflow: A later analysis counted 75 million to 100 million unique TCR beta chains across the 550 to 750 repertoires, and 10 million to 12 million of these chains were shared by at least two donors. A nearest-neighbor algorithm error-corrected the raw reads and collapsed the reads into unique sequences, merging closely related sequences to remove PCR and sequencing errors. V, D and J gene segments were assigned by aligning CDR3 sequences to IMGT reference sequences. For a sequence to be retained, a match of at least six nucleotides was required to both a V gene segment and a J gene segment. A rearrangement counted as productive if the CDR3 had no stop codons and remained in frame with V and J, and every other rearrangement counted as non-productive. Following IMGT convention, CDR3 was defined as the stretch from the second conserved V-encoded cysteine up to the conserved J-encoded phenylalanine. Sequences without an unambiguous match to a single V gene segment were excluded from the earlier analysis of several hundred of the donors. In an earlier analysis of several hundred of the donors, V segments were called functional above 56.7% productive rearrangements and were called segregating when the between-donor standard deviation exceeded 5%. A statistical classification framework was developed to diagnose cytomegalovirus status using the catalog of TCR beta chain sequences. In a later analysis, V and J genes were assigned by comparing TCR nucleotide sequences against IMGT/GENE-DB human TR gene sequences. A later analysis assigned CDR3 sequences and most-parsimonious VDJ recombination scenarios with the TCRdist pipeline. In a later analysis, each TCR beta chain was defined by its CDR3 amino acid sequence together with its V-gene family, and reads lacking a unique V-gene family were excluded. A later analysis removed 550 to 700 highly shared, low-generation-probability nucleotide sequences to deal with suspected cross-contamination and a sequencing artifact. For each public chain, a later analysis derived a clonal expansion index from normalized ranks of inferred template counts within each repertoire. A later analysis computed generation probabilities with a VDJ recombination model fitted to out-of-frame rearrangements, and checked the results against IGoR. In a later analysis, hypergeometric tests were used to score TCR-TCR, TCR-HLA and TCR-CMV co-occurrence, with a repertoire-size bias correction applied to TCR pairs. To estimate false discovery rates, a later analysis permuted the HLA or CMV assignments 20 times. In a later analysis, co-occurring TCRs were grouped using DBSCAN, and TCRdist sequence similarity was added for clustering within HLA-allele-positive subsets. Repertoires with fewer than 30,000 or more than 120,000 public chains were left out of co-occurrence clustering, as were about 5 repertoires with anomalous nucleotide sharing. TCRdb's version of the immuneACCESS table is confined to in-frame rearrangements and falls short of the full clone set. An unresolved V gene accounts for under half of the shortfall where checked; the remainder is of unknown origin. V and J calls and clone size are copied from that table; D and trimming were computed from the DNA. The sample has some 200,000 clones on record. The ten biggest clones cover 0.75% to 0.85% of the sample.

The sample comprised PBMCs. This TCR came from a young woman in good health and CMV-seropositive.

The CDR3 region has the sequence CASSGLMNTEAFF. The bases are TGCGCCAGCAGTGGGCTGATGAACACTGAAGCTTTCTTT. The chain joins TRBV10-2 to TRBJ1-1, with no confident D gene call. The V and J ends are trimmed by 4 bases and 0 bases, leaving 6 bases between them. The CDR3, from cysteine to phenylalanine, totals 13 residues. The entry retains the CDR3 DNA only, 39 bases that are in frame from base 1. CDR1 WSHSY and CDR2 SAAADI were looked up in the germline V gene.